This entry features one TCR beta chain sequence. Profiled with immunoSEQ multiplex PCR; TCRdb holds only in-frame clones, not every one. This table holds 260,000 or so clones, over 75% found once. The V gene's germline CDR1 is MNHEY and CDR2 SMNVEV (reference sequence). V was shortened by 5 bases and J by 4 bases, with 18 bases between the two germline ends. This CDR3 has 15 amino acids. This sample was included in a study of blood T cell repertoires in COVID-19. Those who participated ranged in age from about 18 to 89 years and resided in about two dozen US areas. Clinical histories supplied by participants themselves formed the basis of cohort assignment.

The rearrangement joins TRBV27 to TRBJ2-7; TRBD1 is a possible D gene (6 bases). The receptor was isolated from a man aged 18 to 30 who had recovered from COVID-19. The sequenced sample consisted of PBMCs or T cells enriched from blood (not recorded which). DNA of the CDR3: TGTGCCAGCAGTCGAACAGGGACGGCCTGGTACGAGCAGTACTTC. This codes for CASSRTGTAWYEQYF.